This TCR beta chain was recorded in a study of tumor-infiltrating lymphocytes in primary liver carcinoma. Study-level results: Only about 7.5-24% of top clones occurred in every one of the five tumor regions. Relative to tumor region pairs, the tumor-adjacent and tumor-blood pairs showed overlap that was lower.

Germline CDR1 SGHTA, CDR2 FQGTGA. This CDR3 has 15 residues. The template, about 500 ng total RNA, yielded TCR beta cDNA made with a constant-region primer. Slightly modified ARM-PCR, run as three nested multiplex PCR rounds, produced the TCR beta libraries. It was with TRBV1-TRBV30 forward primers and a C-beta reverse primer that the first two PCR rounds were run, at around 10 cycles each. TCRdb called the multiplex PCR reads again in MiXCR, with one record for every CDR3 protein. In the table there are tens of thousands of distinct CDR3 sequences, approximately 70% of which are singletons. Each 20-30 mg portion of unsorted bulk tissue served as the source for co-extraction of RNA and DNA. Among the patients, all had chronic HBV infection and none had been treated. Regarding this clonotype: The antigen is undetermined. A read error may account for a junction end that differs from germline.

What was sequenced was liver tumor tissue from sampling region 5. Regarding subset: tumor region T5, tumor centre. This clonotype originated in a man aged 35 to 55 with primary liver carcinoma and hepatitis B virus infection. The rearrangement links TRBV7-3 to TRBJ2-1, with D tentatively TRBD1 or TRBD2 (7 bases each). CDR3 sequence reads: CVSSPRGGLYNEQFF. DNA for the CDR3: TGTGTCAGCAGCCCCAGGGGGGGCCTTTACAATGAGCAGTTCTTC.